Following are 3 T cell receptor beta chains from one sample sequenced in a study of neurological immune-mediated disorders. TCRdb re-analysed the 5' RACE reads in MiXCR, keeping a single row per CDR3 protein. Among about 60,000 distinct CDR3 sequences listed, 3.5% to 4.5% were seen once. Sequenced material: PBMCs. The receptors stem from a woman aged 45-65 years with multiple sclerosis.

This clonotype was seen more than once but under ten times. The rearrangement links TRBV12-3 or TRBV12-4 to TRBJ2-3; D assignment may be TRBD1 or TRBD2 (6 bases each). The CDR3 has 14 amino acids. The V and J ends lost 7 bases and 2 bases respectively, with 13 bases between them. As DNA, the CDR3 is TGTGCCAGCACGGGGGCCAGAAACACAGATACGCAGTATTTT. The encoded protein is CASTGARNTDTQYF.

The table lists this clonotype with many counts. The gene calls are TRBV6-5 and TRBJ2-7, with D possibly being TRBD2 (5 bases). The CDR3 sequence is 16 residues long. V was shortened by 2 bases and J by 0 bases, with 14 bases between the two germline ends. Looked up from germline, CDR1 is MNHEY and CDR2 is SVGAGI. The CDR3 DNA reads as TGTGCCAGCAGTTACAGCGGCGCGTTAAGCTCCTACGAGCAGTACTTC. This sequence encodes CASSYSGALSSYEQYF.

The chain uses TRBV12-3 or TRBV12-4 and TRBJ1-2; D unclear. The CDR3 totals 15 residues. The V end was cut by 2 bases, the J end by 0 bases, with 10 bases between. The CDR3 nucleotides are TGTGCCAGCAGTTTAATCCGGGAAGCTAACTATGGCTACACCTTC. Amino acid sequence: CASSLIREANYGYTF.